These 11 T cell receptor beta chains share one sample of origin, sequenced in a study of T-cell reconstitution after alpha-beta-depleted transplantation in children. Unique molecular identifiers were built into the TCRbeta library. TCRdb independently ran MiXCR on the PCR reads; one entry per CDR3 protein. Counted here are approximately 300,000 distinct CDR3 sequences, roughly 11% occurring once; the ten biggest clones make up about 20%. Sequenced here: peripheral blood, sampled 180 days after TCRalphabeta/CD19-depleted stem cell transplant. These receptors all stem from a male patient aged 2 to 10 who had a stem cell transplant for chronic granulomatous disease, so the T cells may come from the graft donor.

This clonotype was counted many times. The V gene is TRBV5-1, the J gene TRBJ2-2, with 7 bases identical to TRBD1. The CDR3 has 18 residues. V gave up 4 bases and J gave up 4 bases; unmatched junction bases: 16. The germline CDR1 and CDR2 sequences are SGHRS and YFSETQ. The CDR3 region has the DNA TGCGCCAGCAGCAGGACCCAGACCGGGACAGCGGTCACCGGGGAGCTGTTTTTT. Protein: CASSRTQTGTAVTGELFF.

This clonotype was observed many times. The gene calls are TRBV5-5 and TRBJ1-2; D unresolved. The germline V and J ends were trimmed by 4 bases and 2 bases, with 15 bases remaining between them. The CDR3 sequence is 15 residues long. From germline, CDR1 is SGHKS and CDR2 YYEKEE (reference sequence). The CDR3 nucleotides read TGTGCCAGCAGCCGAGAGTTACAGAGAAACTATGGCTACACCTTC. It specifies CASSRELQRNYGYTF.

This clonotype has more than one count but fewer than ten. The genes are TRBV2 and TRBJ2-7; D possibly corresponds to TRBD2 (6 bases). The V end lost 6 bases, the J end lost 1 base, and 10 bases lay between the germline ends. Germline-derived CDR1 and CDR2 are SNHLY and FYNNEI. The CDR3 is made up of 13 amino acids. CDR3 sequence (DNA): TGTGCCAGCAGCGCGGGGATTTCCTACGAGCAGTACTTC. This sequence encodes CASSAGISYEQYF. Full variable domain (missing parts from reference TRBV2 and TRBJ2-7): EPEVTQTPSHQVTQMGQEVILRCVPISNHLYFYWYRQILGQKVEFLVSFYNNEISEKSEIFDDQFSVERPDGSNFTLKIRSTKLEDSAMYFCASSAGISYEQYFGPGTRLTVT.

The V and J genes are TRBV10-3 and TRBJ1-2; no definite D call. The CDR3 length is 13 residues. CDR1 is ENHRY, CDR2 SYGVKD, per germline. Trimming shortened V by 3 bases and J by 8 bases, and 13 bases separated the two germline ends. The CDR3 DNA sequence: TGTGCCATCAGTGACTCCACGGGGTACGGCTACACCTTC. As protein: CAISDSTGYGYTF.

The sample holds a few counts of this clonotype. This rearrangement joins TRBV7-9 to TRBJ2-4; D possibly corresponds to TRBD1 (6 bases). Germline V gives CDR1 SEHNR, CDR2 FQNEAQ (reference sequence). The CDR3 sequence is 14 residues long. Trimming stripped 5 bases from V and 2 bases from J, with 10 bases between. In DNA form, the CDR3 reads TGTGCCAGCAGCGTGGACAGCCCCAAAAACATTCAGTACTTC. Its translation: CASSVDSPKNIQYF.

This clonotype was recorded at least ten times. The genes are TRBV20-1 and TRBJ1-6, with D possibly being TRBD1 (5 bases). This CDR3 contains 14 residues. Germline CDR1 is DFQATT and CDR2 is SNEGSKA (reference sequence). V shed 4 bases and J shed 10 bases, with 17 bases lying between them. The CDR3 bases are TGCAGTGCTAAGGGAGGGCAGGGAGCCTCACCCCTCCACTTT. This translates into CSAKGGQGASPLHF.

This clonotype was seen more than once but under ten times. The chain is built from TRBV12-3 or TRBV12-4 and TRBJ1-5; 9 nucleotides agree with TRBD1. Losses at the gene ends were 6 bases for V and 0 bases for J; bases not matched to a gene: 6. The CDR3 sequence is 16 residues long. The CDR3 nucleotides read TGTGCCAGCAGGGGACAGGGTTTTTATAGCAATCAGCCCCAGCATTTT. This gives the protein CASRGQGFYSNQPQHF.

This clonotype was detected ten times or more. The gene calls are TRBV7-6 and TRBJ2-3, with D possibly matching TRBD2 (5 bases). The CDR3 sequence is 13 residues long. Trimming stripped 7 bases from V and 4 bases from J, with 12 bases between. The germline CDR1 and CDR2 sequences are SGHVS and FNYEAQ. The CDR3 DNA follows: TGTGCCAGCACCGCGGGCGGACCAGATACGCAGTATTTT. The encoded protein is CASTAGGPDTQYF.

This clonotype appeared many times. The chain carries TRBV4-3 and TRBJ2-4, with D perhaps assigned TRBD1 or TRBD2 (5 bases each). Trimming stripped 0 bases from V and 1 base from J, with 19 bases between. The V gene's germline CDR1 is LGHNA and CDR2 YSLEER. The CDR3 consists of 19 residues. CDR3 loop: CASSQDRGVGSVAKNIQYF. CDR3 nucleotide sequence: TGCGCCAGCAGCCAAGATCGGGGCGTGGGATCCGTGGCCAAAAACATTCAGTACTTC.

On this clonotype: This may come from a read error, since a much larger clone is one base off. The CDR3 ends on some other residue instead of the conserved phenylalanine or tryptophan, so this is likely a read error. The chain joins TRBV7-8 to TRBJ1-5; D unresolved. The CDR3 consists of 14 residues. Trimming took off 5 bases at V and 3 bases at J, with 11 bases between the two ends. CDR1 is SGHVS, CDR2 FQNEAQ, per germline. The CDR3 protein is CASSAEGNNQPQHL. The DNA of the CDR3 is TGTGCCAGCAGCGCAGAGGGAAACAATCAGCCCCAGCATTTA.

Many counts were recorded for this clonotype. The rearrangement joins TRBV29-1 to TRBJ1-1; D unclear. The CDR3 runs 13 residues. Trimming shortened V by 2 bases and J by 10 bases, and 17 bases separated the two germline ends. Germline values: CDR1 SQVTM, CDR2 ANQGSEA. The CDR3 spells CSVETLFSGGAFF. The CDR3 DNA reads TGCAGCGTTGAAACCCTATTCTCAGGCGGAGCTTTCTTT. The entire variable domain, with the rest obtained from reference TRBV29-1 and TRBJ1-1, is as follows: SAVISQKPSRDICQRGTSLTIQCQVDSQVTMMFWYRQQPGQSLTLIATANQGSEATYESGFVIDKFPISRPNLTFSTLTVSNMSPEDSSIYLCSVETLFSGGAFFGQGTRLTVV.